A single sample gave rise to the 20 T cell receptor beta chains below, sequenced in a study of blood T cell repertoires in COVID-19 (TCRdb year 2020). The method behind the library was the immunoSEQ multiplex PCR assay. TCRdb took this table from immuneACCESS and kept in-frame rearrangements with V and J called. Such tables lack part of the clones; where checked against another copy, unresolved V genes explain under half of the gap, and the rest is unexplained. The sample table holds some 130,000 clones, of which roughly 90% were seen once. In total, the top ten clones hold 2% to 2.5% of the sample. The sequenced sample consisted of peripheral blood. The receptors derive from a man in his sixties or seventies with active COVID-19.

J is TRBJ1-2 and V is TRBV27; TRBD1 aligns across 10 bases. The CDR3 runs to 15 residues. J lost 5 bases, V lost 5 bases, and 8 bases had no gene match. The germline V gene encodes CDR1 MNHEY and CDR2 SMNVEV (reference sequence). The CDR3 sequence is CASSRTGGDLYGYTF. CDR3 coding DNA: TGTGCCAGCAGTCGGACAGGGGGGGACTTATATGGCTACACCTTC.

The chain joins TRBV7-9 to TRBJ1-3; TRBD1 is a possible D gene (5 bases). The V gene's germline CDR1 is SEHNR and CDR2 FQNEAQ (reference sequence). The CDR3 contains 16 residues. Trimming pared 5 bases from V and 0 bases from J, leaving 14 bases between. CDR3 DNA: TGTGCCAGCAGCAGCGGGGCCATTTACTCTGGAAACACCATATATTTT. Its protein is CASSSGAIYSGNTIYF.

This clone has only a few counts. The chain has TRBV19 and TRBJ2-7; no clear D. V shed 5 bases and J shed 5 bases, with 19 bases lying between them. Germline V gene data show CDR1 as LNHDA and CDR2 as SQIVND (reference sequence). CDR3 length: 15 amino acids. CDR3 loop: CASSPSGSDTNEQYF. Here the CDR3 DNA reads TGTGCCAGTAGTCCATCCGGGTCGGATACAAACGAGCAGTACTTC.

The gene calls are TRBV7-9 and TRBJ2-7; 12 nucleotides agree with TRBD1. V was pared by 5 bases and J by 6 bases, with 14 bases of the junction left unmatched. Germline CDR1 reads SEHNR; CDR2 reads FQNEAQ (reference sequence). The CDR3 extends over 17 amino acids. The CDR3 region is CASSLRLRDRGQSEQYF. The CDR3, as DNA: TGTGCCAGCAGCCTCAGGCTCCGGGACAGGGGGCAGAGCGAGCAGTACTTC.

V and J are TRBV6-2 or TRBV6-3 and TRBJ1-5; D is perhaps TRBD1 (5 bases). V was pared by 5 bases and J by 9 bases, with 14 bases between. The germline V gene has CDR1 MNHEY and CDR2 SVGEGT. The CDR3 sequence is 13 residues long. The CDR3 coding sequence is TGTGCCAGCAGTATGGACACCTTAGGGCCCCAGCATTTT. It encodes CASSMDTLGPQHF.

The chain uses TRBV2 and TRBJ2-7; D remains ambiguous. Germline CDR1 reads SNHLY; CDR2 reads FYNNEI. This CDR3 is 12 amino acids long. V was pared by 7 bases and J by 2 bases, with 9 bases between. CDR3 bases: TGTGCCAGCAACGTGCTAACCTACGAGCAGTACTTC. Its protein product is CASNVLTYEQYF.

The table lists this clone with a count of one. The rearrangement joins TRBV25-1 to TRBJ2-6, with a weak D call TRBD1 (6 bases). From germline, CDR1 is MGHDK and CDR2 SYGVNS. The CDR3 loop spans 15 amino acids. Trimming took 4 bases from V and 0 from J, leaving 7 bases between them. CDR3 DNA: TGTGCCAGCAGTGGAGGGGGCTCTGGGGCCAACGTCCTGACTTTC. Protein: CASSGGGSGANVLTF. Drawing the rest from reference TRBV25-1 and TRBJ2-6, the complete variable domain is EADIYQTPRYLVIGTGKKITLECSQTMGHDKMYWYQQDPGMELHLIHYSYGVNSTEKGDLSSESTVSRIRTEHFPLTLESARPSHTSQYLCASSGGGSGANVLTFGAGSRLTVL.

The chain employs TRBV6-5 and TRBJ1-1; possibly TRBD1 for D (5 bases). Germline V lookup: CDR1 MNHEY, CDR2 SVGAGI. V was clipped by 6 bases and J by 4 bases, with 9 bases between them. The CDR3 length is 12 residues. CDR3 DNA sequence: TGTGCCAGCAGGGCCGGGGGCACTGAAGCTTTCTTT. Protein product: CASRAGGTEAFF.

The chain is built from TRBV24-1 and TRBJ1-2; D is uncertain. CDR3 length: 13 residues. V was shortened by 4 bases and J by 3 bases, with 8 bases between the two germline ends. CDR1 KGHDR and CDR2 SFDVKD come from the germline V gene. CDR3 nucleotides: TGTGCCACCAGTGAGCCCGGGGACTATGGCTACACCTTC. This sequence encodes CATSEPGDYGYTF.

This chain links TRBV5-1 with TRBJ2-7; 15 bases fit TRBD2. The junction had 4 bases not matched to a gene; V was cut back by 4 bases and J by 2 bases. Germline CDR1 reads SGHRS; CDR2 reads YFSETQ. The CDR3 consists of 16 residues. CDR3 amino acids: CASSPGLAGGTYEQYF. In DNA form, the CDR3 reads TGCGCCAGCAGCCCGGGACTAGCGGGAGGTACCTACGAGCAGTACTTC.

CDR3 loop: CASSVGRSLNEQYF. The CDR3 DNA reads TGTGCCAGCAGCGTAGGTAGAAGCCTAAACGAGCAGTACTTC. V is TRBV9 and J is TRBJ2-7; no firm D call. The germline gives CDR1 SGDLS, CDR2 YYNGEE. The CDR3 is 14 residues long. Trimming took 0 bases from V and 5 from J, leaving 12 bases between them.

This clone was counted a single time. The chain joins TRBV27 to TRBJ2-3, with D maybe TRBD2 (7 bases). Germline CDR1 MNHEY, CDR2 SMNVEV (reference sequence). The CDR3 is 16 amino acids. The V and J ends lost 3 bases and 1 base respectively, with 14 bases between them. DNA for the CDR3: TGTGCCAGCAGTTTCGGGGGGCTAGCCGGCACAGATACGCAGTATTTT. It codes for CASSFGGLAGTDTQYF.

V is TRBV7-9 and J is TRBJ2-3; 13 bases line up with TRBD2. V lost 5 bases, J lost 4 bases, and 3 bases stayed unmatched. CDR3 size: 15 residues. The germline gives CDR1 SEHNR, CDR2 FQNEAQ (reference sequence). This chain's CDR3 is CASSHTSGGADTQYF. Written as DNA, the CDR3 is TGTGCCAGCAGCCATACTAGCGGGGGGGCAGATACGCAGTATTTT. Using reference TRBV7-9 and TRBJ2-3 for the parts outside the CDR3, the full variable domain is DTGVSQNPRHKITKRGQNVTFRCDPISEHNRLYWYRQTLGQGPEFLTYFQNEAQLEKSRLLSDRFSAERPKGSFSTLEIQRTEQGDSAMYLCASSHTSGGADTQYFGPGTRLTVL.

The V gene is TRBV28, the J gene TRBJ2-7, with a tentative D call TRBD2 (6 bases). The V end lost 8 bases, the J end lost 0 bases, and 17 bases lay between the germline ends. The CDR3 spans 15 residues. Germline V gene lookup returns CDR1 MDHEN and CDR2 SYDVKM. CDR3 sequence: CASFTHGSPSYEQYF. The CDR3 bases are TGTGCCAGCTTTACCCACGGGAGTCCCTCCTACGAGCAGTACTTC.

The V gene is TRBV7-2, the J gene TRBJ2-3; no definite D call. CDR3 length equals 13 residues. CDR1 and CDR2 from the germline V gene are SGHTA and FQGNSA. The V gene lost 7 bases and the J gene lost 3 bases, with 11 bases spanning the gap. Here the CDR3 reads CASKEPGTDTQYF. CDR3 nucleotide sequence: TGTGCCAGCAAGGAACCCGGGACAGATACGCAGTATTTT.

The genes are TRBV15 and TRBJ2-7; 7 nucleotides match TRBD2. The junction had 12 bases not matched to a gene; V was cut back by 11 bases and J by 5 bases. CDR1 and CDR2 from the germline V gene are LNHNV and YYDKDF (reference sequence). This CDR3 region has 13 residues. This CDR3 reads CAPRRVAGHEQYF. The DNA for the CDR3 is TGTGCCCCCCGGCGGGTAGCGGGCCACGAGCAGTACTTC.

The chain employs TRBV9 and TRBJ1-3, with D perhaps TRBD1 (5 bases). Germline V lookup: CDR1 SGDLS, CDR2 YYNGEE. V was trimmed by 3 bases and J by 0 bases, leaving 10 bases between them. The CDR3 spans 15 residues. CDR3 sequence: CASSGADSSGNTIYF. In DNA, the CDR3 is TGTGCCAGCAGCGGCGCCGACAGCTCTGGAAACACCATATATTTT. Variable domain in full (rest from reference TRBV9 and TRBJ1-3): DSGVTQTPKHLITATGQRVTLRCSPRSGDLSVYWYQQSLDQGLQFLIQYYNGEERAKGNILERFSAQQFPDLHSELNLSSLELGDSALYFCASSGADSSGNTIYFGEGSWLTVV.

This chain links TRBV6-2 or TRBV6-3 with TRBJ2-5; D may be TRBD1 (7 bases). Germline lookup yields CDR1 MNHEY and CDR2 SVGEGT. This CDR3 spans 16 amino acids. Trimming took 2 bases from V and 1 from J, leaving 14 bases between them. Written as DNA, the CDR3 is TGTGCCAGCAGTTACGTGGCAGGGGGAGGCCAAGAGACCCAGTACTTC. Protein: CASSYVAGGGQETQYF.

This chain uses TRBV7-2 with TRBJ2-1, with 12 bases that match TRBD1. CDR1 and CDR2 from the germline V gene are SGHTA and FQGNSA. The CDR3 is 16 amino acids. The V segment lost 4 bases and the J segment 0 bases; nucleotides outside the gene matches: 1. For the CDR3, the DNA is TGTGCCAGCAGCTGGGGACAGGGGGCCTCCTACAATGAGCAGTTCTTC. Its translation is CASSWGQGASYNEQFF.

This clone was detected once. The chain links TRBV7-6 to TRBJ1-4; D uncertain. V shed 1 base and J shed 0 bases, with 9 bases lying between them. In germline, CDR1 is SGHVS, CDR2 FNYEAQ. The CDR3 contains 16 residues. The CDR3, as DNA: TGTGCCAGCAGCTTAGGGAGAACTGCAACTAATGAAAAACTGTTTTTT. This sequence encodes CASSLGRTATNEKLFF.